These T cell receptor beta chains were read from a single sample in a study of cytomegalovirus exposure and HLA in healthy donors. Clones were read by immunoSEQ multiplex PCR, and TCRdb kept only the in-frame ones, dropping some. This sample has more than 65,000 clones; 74% occur once, and the top ten carry roughly 6.2%. Sequencing was done on a sample of PBMCs. These receptors originate from a woman aged 45-60 years in good health and CMV-seropositive. Both conserved end residues are part of each CDR3. A D gene is named only where the DNA matches it firmly. Not all rows give a size; the values are once, few, many and, for expanded clones, a class.

v_gene: TRBV30
abundance: NA
d_gene: TRBD2
j_gene: TRBJ2-7
CDR3aa: CAWSVPTSGRDEQYF
CDR3nt: TGTGCCTGGAGTGTACCGACTAGCGGGAGGGACGAGCAGTACTTC

v_gene: TRBV5-1
abundance: NA
d_gene: TRBD1
j_gene: TRBJ2-7
CDR3aa: CASSLLNRGLGEQYF
CDR3nt: TGCGCCAGCAGCTTGCTGAACAGGGGGCTTGGCGAGCAGTACTTC

v_gene: TRBV5-4
abundance: once
d_gene: NA
j_gene: TRBJ1-2
CDR3aa: CASSLIGVRGYTF
CDR3nt: TGTGCCAGCAGCTTGATCGGGGTGCGGGGCTACACCTTC

v_gene: TRBV29-1
abundance: NA
d_gene: NA
j_gene: TRBJ1-5
CDR3aa: CSVSGELFGQPQHF
CDR3nt: TGCAGCGTTTCAGGGGAGCTTTTTGGTCAGCCCCAGCATTTT

v_gene: TRBV11-2
abundance: NA
d_gene: NA
j_gene: TRBJ1-1
CDR3aa: CASSRTTNTEAFF
CDR3nt: TGTGCCAGCAGCCGAACAACGAACACTGAAGCTTTCTTT

v_gene: TRBV6-1
abundance: NA
d_gene: NA
j_gene: TRBJ2-7
CDR3aa: CASSERLGTRPYEQYF
CDR3nt: TGTGCCAGCAGTGAAAGACTCGGGACTCGACCCTACGAGCAGTACTTC

v_gene: TRBV5-6
abundance: NA
d_gene: TRBD1
j_gene: TRBJ1-2
CDR3aa: CASSLGDRNYGYTF
CDR3nt: TGTGCCAGCAGCTTGGGGGACAGGAACTATGGCTACACCTTC

v_gene: TRBV2
abundance: few
d_gene: NA
j_gene: TRBJ2-7
CDR3aa: CASSEHREDEQYF
CDR3nt: TGTGCCAGCAGTGAACACCGCGAGGACGAGCAGTACTTC

v_gene: TRBV19
abundance: once
d_gene: TRBD1
j_gene: TRBJ1-1
CDR3aa: CASSIPGQGDAEAFF
CDR3nt: TGTGCCAGTAGTATTCCGGGACAGGGAGACGCTGAAGCTTTCTTT

v_gene: TRBV9
abundance: few
d_gene: TRBD2
j_gene: TRBJ2-1
CDR3aa: CASSVLSGTSRYNEQFF
CDR3nt: TGTGCCAGCAGCGTTCTTTCCGGGACTAGCCGGTACAATGAGCAGTTCTTC

v_gene: TRBV25-1
abundance: NA
d_gene: NA
j_gene: TRBJ1-1
CDR3aa: CASSELQGQTEAFF
CDR3nt: TGTGCCAGCAGTGAACTCCAGGGGCAAACTGAAGCTTTCTTT

v_gene: TRBV7-7
abundance: NA
d_gene: TRBD1
j_gene: TRBJ2-2
CDR3aa: CASSLDRFQGKTGELFF
CDR3nt: TGTGCTAGCAGCTTGGACAGGTTTCAGGGCAAGACCGGGGAGCTGTTTTTT

v_gene: TRBV6-6
abundance: few
d_gene: NA
j_gene: TRBJ1-5
CDR3aa: CASSDPQGLVNQPQHF
CDR3nt: TGTGCCAGCAGCGACCCCCAGGGGCTGGTCAATCAGCCCCAGCATTTT

v_gene: TRBV21-1
abundance: NA
d_gene: NA
j_gene: TRBJ1-1
CDR3aa: CASSSPLQVNTEAFF
CDR3nt: TGTGCCAGCAGCTCCCCCTTACAGGTGAACACTGAAGCTTTCTTT

v_gene: TRBV29-1
abundance: NA
d_gene: NA
j_gene: TRBJ2-5
CDR3aa: CSVGMGGRLGETQYF
CDR3nt: TGCAGCGTTGGGATGGGGGGGCGGCTTGGGGAGACCCAGTACTTC

v_gene: TRBV7-9
abundance: few
d_gene: NA
j_gene: TRBJ2-1
CDR3aa: CASSLSLLYNEQFF
CDR3nt: TGTGCCAGCAGCTTATCCCTATTATACAATGAGCAGTTCTTC

v_gene: TRBV10-3
abundance: NA
d_gene: TRBD1
j_gene: TRBJ1-5
CDR3aa: CASRDRDQPQHF
CDR3nt: TGTGCCAGCCGGGACAGAGATCAGCCCCAGCATTTT

v_gene: TRBV20-1
abundance: once
d_gene: NA
j_gene: TRBJ2-3
CDR3aa: CSASTDTQYF
CDR3nt: TGCAGTGCTTCAACAGATACGCAGTATTTT

v_gene: TRBV27
abundance: NA
d_gene: NA
j_gene: TRBJ2-2
CDR3aa: CASREVNTGELFF
CDR3nt: TGTGCCAGCAGAGAGGTGAACACCGGGGAGCTGTTTTTT

v_gene: TRBV11-3
abundance: NA
d_gene: TRBD2
j_gene: TRBJ2-3
CDR3aa: CASSPRGAGGISTDTQYF
CDR3nt: TGTGCCAGCAGCCCAAGGGGAGCGGGAGGGATTAGCACAGATACGCAGTATTTT

v_gene: TRBV30
abundance: once
d_gene: TRBD2
j_gene: TRBJ2-3
CDR3aa: CAWSSGTDTQYF
CDR3nt: TGTGCCTGGTCTAGCGGGACAGATACGCAGTATTTT

v_gene: TRBV19
abundance: NA
d_gene: TRBD2
j_gene: TRBJ2-1
CDR3aa: CASSRRGLAAESSYNEQFF
CDR3nt: TGTGCCAGTAGTAGGCGGGGACTAGCGGCAGAGAGCTCCTACAATGAGCAGTTCTTC

v_gene: TRBV4-1
abundance: NA
d_gene: TRBD2
j_gene: TRBJ2-1
CDR3aa: CASSQEGGSPYNEQFF
CDR3nt: TGCGCCAGCAGCCAAGAGGGCGGGAGCCCCTACAATGAGCAGTTCTTC

v_gene: TRBV27
abundance: few
d_gene: NA
j_gene: TRBJ1-2
CDR3aa: CASSFTGSYGYTF
CDR3nt: TGTGCCAGCAGTTTCACGGGGTCCTATGGCTACACCTTC

v_gene: TRBV7-9
abundance: NA
d_gene: TRBD2
j_gene: TRBJ2-1
CDR3aa: CASSFQVTSHYNEQFF
CDR3nt: TGTGCCAGCAGCTTTCAAGTGACTAGCCACTACAATGAGCAGTTCTTC

v_gene: TRBV6-5
abundance: NA
d_gene: TRBD1
j_gene: TRBJ2-7
CDR3aa: CASSYLGQGNNEQYF
CDR3nt: TGTGCCAGCAGTTACTTGGGACAGGGCAACAACGAGCAGTACTTC

v_gene: TRBV28
abundance: NA
d_gene: TRBD2
j_gene: TRBJ2-3
CDR3aa: CASRPGASGSHYTDTQYF
CDR3nt: TGTGCCAGCAGGCCGGGGGCTAGCGGGAGTCATTACACAGATACGCAGTATTTT

v_gene: TRBV7-8
abundance: NA
d_gene: TRBD1
j_gene: TRBJ2-2
CDR3aa: CASSLGTGAPGELFF
CDR3nt: TGTGCCAGCAGCTTGGGGACAGGGGCCCCCGGGGAGCTGTTTTTT

v_gene: TRBV7-9
abundance: NA
d_gene: NA
j_gene: TRBJ2-1
CDR3aa: CASSFNSNEQFF
CDR3nt: TGTGCCAGCAGCTTTAACAGCAATGAGCAGTTCTTC

v_gene: TRBV27
abundance: many
d_gene: NA
j_gene: TRBJ2-6
CDR3aa: CASSFAGANSYGANVLTF
CDR3nt: TGTGCCAGCAGTTTCGCAGGGGCAAATTCATATGGGGCCAACGTCCTGACTTTC

v_gene: TRBV5-1
abundance: once
d_gene: TRBD2
j_gene: TRBJ2-4
CDR3aa: CASSTTSGRATKNIQYF
CDR3nt: TGCGCCAGCAGCACCACTAGCGGGAGGGCCACCAAAAACATTCAGTACTTC

v_gene: TRBV4-2
abundance: once
d_gene: TRBD2
j_gene: TRBJ2-5
CDR3aa: CASSRAGTSGQETQYF
CDR3nt: TGTGCCAGCAGCCGGGCCGGGACTAGCGGACAAGAGACCCAGTACTTC

v_gene: TRBV21-1
abundance: many
d_gene: NA
j_gene: TRBJ1-5
CDR3aa: CASSKATLGGAPDQPQHF
CDR3nt: TGTGCCAGCAGCAAAGCGACGTTGGGCGGGGCCCCGGATCAGCCCCAGCATTTT

v_gene: TRBV2
abundance: NA
d_gene: TRBD1
j_gene: TRBJ2-7
CDR3aa: CASSGGEPYEQYF
CDR3nt: TGTGCCAGCTCAGGGGGCGAGCCCTACGAGCAGTACTTC

v_gene: TRBV9
abundance: NA
d_gene: NA
j_gene: TRBJ1-1
CDR3aa: CASSVGPLSPEAFF
CDR3nt: TGTGCCAGCAGCGTAGGGCCCCTGTCCCCTGAAGCTTTCTTT

v_gene: TRBV5-4
abundance: NA
d_gene: TRBD2
j_gene: TRBJ2-1
CDR3aa: CASSRGGLAGTTYNEQFF
CDR3nt: TGTGCCAGCAGCCGGGGGGGACTAGCGGGAACGACCTACAATGAGCAGTTCTTC

v_gene: TRBV7-9
abundance: NA
d_gene: NA
j_gene: TRBJ2-1
CDR3aa: CASSPNRVGEQFF
CDR3nt: TGTGCCAGCAGCCCGAACAGGGTTGGTGAGCAGTTCTTC

v_gene: TRBV25-1
abundance: NA
d_gene: NA
j_gene: TRBJ1-4
CDR3aa: CASSEGGNNEKLFF
CDR3nt: TGTGCCAGCAGTGAGGGAGGGAACAATGAAAAACTGTTTTTT

v_gene: TRBV5-6
abundance: NA
d_gene: NA
j_gene: TRBJ1-2
CDR3aa: CASRAPKQTNYGYTF
CDR3nt: TGTGCCAGCAGAGCCCCGAAACAGACTAACTATGGCTACACCTTC

v_gene: TRBV19
abundance: NA
d_gene: TRBD2
j_gene: TRBJ2-1
CDR3aa: CASTSGTSEYNEQFF
CDR3nt: TGTGCCAGTACCTCCGGGACTAGCGAGTACAATGAGCAGTTCTTC

v_gene: TRBV27
abundance: few
d_gene: TRBD1
j_gene: TRBJ1-2
CDR3aa: CASSSYLGTGESYTF
CDR3nt: TGTGCCAGCAGTTCGTACCTCGGGACAGGGGAAAGCTACACCTTC

v_gene: TRBV14
abundance: NA
d_gene: NA
j_gene: TRBJ2-7
CDR3aa: CASSQDPGDEQYF
CDR3nt: TGTGCCAGCAGCCAAGATCCAGGTGACGAGCAGTACTTC

v_gene: TRBV15
abundance: NA
d_gene: TRBD1
j_gene: TRBJ2-7
CDR3aa: CATSGGTGPYEQYF
CDR3nt: TGTGCCACCAGCGGCGGGACAGGTCCCTACGAGCAGTACTTC

v_gene: TRBV6-5
abundance: NA
d_gene: TRBD2
j_gene: TRBJ2-5
CDR3aa: CASEASGSHQETQYF
CDR3nt: TGTGCCAGCGAGGCTAGCGGGTCGCACCAAGAGACCCAGTACTTC

v_gene: TRBV6-6
abundance: NA
d_gene: NA
j_gene: TRBJ2-7
CDR3aa: CASSFSTSFYEQYF
CDR3nt: TGTGCCAGCAGTTTTTCGACATCCTTCTACGAGCAGTACTTC

v_gene: TRBV14
abundance: NA
d_gene: NA
j_gene: TRBJ2-7
CDR3aa: CASSQVQTGQLYEQYF
CDR3nt: TGTGCCAGCAGCCAAGTCCAGACAGGACAACTCTACGAGCAGTACTTC

v_gene: TRBV30
abundance: NA
d_gene: NA
j_gene: TRBJ2-5
CDR3aa: CAWSVQIEETQYF
CDR3nt: TGTGCCTGGAGTGTACAGATAGAAGAGACCCAGTACTTC

v_gene: TRBV15
abundance: NA
d_gene: TRBD1
j_gene: TRBJ2-3
CDR3aa: CATSTIRQGGTDTQYF
CDR3nt: TGTGCCACCAGCACGATCCGACAGGGGGGGACAGATACGCAGTATTTT

v_gene: TRBV10-1
abundance: NA
d_gene: TRBD1
j_gene: TRBJ2-7
CDR3aa: CASSESGMGQNYEQYF
CDR3nt: TGCGCCAGCAGTGAGTCGGGAATGGGACAGAACTACGAGCAGTACTTC

v_gene: TRBV5-4
abundance: NA
d_gene: TRBD1
j_gene: TRBJ1-4
CDR3aa: CASSLSQGVNEKLFF
CDR3nt: TGTGCCAGCAGCTTGTCGCAGGGGGTTAATGAAAAACTGTTTTTT